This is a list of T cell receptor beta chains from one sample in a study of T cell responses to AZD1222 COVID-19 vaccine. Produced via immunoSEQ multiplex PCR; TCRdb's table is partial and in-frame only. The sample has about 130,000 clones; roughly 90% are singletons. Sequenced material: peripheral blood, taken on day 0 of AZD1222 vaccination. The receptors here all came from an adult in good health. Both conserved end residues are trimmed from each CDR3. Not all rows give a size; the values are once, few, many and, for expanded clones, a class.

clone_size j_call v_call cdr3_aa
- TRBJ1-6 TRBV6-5 ASSSSVRGTRNFH
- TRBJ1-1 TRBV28 ASSRALNTEAF
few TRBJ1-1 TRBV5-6 ASSLAGPNTEAF
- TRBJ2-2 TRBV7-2 ASRLEGNTGELF
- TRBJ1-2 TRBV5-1 ASSAGLAYGYT
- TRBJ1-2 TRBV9 ASSVETVANYGYT
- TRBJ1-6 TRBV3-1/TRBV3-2 ASGGRGIEYNSPLH
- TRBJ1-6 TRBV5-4 ASSTWTGGFYNSPLH
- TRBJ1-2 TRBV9 ASSAQGPLGYGYT
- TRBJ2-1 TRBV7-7 ASSPWDAEVAYNEQF
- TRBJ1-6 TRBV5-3 AGENREKSPLH
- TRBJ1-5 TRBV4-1 ASSQDRGRNQPQH
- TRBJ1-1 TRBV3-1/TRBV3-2 ASSQSAGSTEAF
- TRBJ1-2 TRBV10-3 AISELGQGVSGYGYT
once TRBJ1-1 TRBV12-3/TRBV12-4 ANSGGSGTEAF
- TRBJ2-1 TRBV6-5 ASSTPGQGLNEQF
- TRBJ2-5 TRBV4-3 ASSPAGGLGETQY
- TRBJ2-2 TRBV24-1 ATSSPPGQGYTGELF
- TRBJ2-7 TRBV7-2 ASSPGQGLYEQY
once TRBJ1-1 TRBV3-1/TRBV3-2 ASSHQGAGTEAF
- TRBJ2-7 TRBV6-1 ASSDGLYEQY
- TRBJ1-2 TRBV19 ASQPRDRDYGYT
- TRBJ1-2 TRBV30 AWSSLKEGTLGYT